Given below is one T cell receptor (beta chain) in context. The antigen remains undetermined. This sample stems from a study of CXCR3-negative and CXCR3-positive naive CD8 T cells. Germline CDR1 is MNHEY and CDR2 is SMNVEV (reference sequence). The CDR3 runs to 13 residues. Researchers prepared the TRB cDNA libraries using 5' RACE with UMI labels. TCRdb re-called the 5' RACE reads and shows each CDR3 protein once, DNA omitted. The ten most abundant clones cover roughly 0.59% of a sample with roughly 130,000 distinct CDR3 sequences. Within the CD8+ T cell compartment, naive cells were CD45RO-CCR7+CD27+CD95-. Overall study findings and caveats: Hydrophobicity of TRB CDR3s was greater in CXCR3-positive naive cells than in CXCR3-negative naive cells.

The J gene is TRBJ1-2, the V gene TRBV27; without DNA, the TCRdb call of TRBD1 cannot be checked. The sample taken for sequencing was naive CXCR3+ CD8+ T cells from blood. Described subset: CD45RO-CCR7+CD27+CD95- naive CD8+ T cells expressing CXCR3 (TNR3+). The receptor comes from a human donor in good health. Some clones in this sample may be carry-over from other donors' samples. The CDR3 reads CASSFRTGYGYTF.